This TCR beta chain appears in the sequencing data of a study of tumor-infiltrating lymphocytes in primary liver carcinoma. Synthesis of TCR beta cDNA was carried out from approximately 500 ng total RNA with a constant-region primer. Investigators got TCR beta libraries out of three nested multiplex PCR rounds, done with slightly modified ARM-PCR. The study ran its first two PCR rounds for nine to ten cycles each, using TRBV1-TRBV30 forward primers and a C-beta reverse primer. TCRdb called the multiplex PCR reads again in MiXCR, with one record for every CDR3 protein. The sample lists around 40,000 distinct CDR3 sequences, 73% seen once, with approximately 19% in the top ten. Taking about 17-31 mg of unsorted bulk tissue, the authors co-extracted RNA and DNA. In regard to this clonotype: No antigen is known for it. The junction and the germline gene differ at one end; a read error may be behind it.

This CDR3 is 14 amino acids long. Per the germline V gene, CDR1 is GTSNPN and CDR2 is SVGIG (reference sequence). Study-wide findings and caveats: Blood fell significantly below tumors in its top-250-clone fraction (p = 0.039).

The chain carries TRBV30 and TRBJ2-3; 7 bases agree with TRBD2. Sequences were obtained from liver tumor tissue from sampling region 2. Regarding subset: tumor region T2, inferior pole. This receptor was obtained from a man aged 35-49 years with primary liver carcinoma and hepatitis B virus infection. The CDR3 DNA sequence: TGTGCCTGGCGGATTAGCGGGTTCACAGATACACAGTATTTT. Protein sequence: CAWRISGFTDTQYF.